This entry lists 10 T cell receptor beta chains sequenced from one sample in a study of beta chain features in type 1 diabetes. The isolated RNA, all of it, was reverse transcribed, so expressed TCRB transcripts were what got sequenced. The data were produced by immunoSEQ multiplex PCR, yet TCRdb's version contains in-frame clones alone and is incomplete. This sample has around 320,000 clones, with 12% to 15% found just once. Sequencing used central memory CD4+ T cells from blood. These receptors were taken from a man aged 25 to 40 in good health.

The chain is built from TRBV18 and TRBJ1-1; D gene uncertain. V was pared by 1 base and J by 4 bases, with 13 bases between. Germline CDR1 reads KGHSH; CDR2 reads LQKENI. The CDR3 is made up of 15 amino acids. CDR3 sequence: CASSPQSLRITEAFF. As DNA, the CDR3 is TGTGCCAGCTCACCACAGTCACTAAGGATCACTGAAGCTTTCTTT.

This chain links TRBV11-2 with TRBJ2-1; no reliable D call. With 2 bases removed from V and 6 bases from J, the gap between germline ends came to 8 bases. The germline V gene has CDR1 SGHAT and CDR2 FQNNGV. The CDR3 is 13 amino acids. CDR3 loop: CASSLNSRNEQFF. Written as DNA, the CDR3 is TGTGCCAGCAGCTTAAACAGCCGCAATGAGCAGTTCTTC. Based on the CDR3 plus reference TRBV11-2 and TRBJ2-1, the full variable domain is EAGVAQSPRYKIIEKRQSVAFWCNPISGHATLYWYQQILGQGPKLLIQFQNNGVVDDSQLPKDRFSAERLKGVDSTLKIQPAKLEDSAVYLCASSLNSRNEQFFGPGTRLTVL.

This clone was observed a few times. V and J are TRBV2 and TRBJ2-7, with a tentative D call TRBD1 (5 bases). Trimming left V 5 bases short and J 4 bases short, with 12 bases between. The germline V gene has CDR1 SNHLY and CDR2 FYNNEI. The CDR3 sequence is 13 residues long. CDR3 protein: CASSSDSRYEQYF. CDR3 DNA sequence: TGTGCCAGCAGTTCTGACAGTAGGTACGAGCAGTACTTC.

This rearrangement joins TRBV6-5 to TRBJ1-1; D perhaps matches TRBD1 (5 bases). Trimming shortened V by 7 bases and J by 7 bases, and 13 bases separated the two germline ends. The CDR3 sequence is 12 residues long. CDR1 is MNHEY, CDR2 SVGAGI, per germline. The DNA of the CDR3 is TGTGCCAGCAACGGAGGGGCGGGTGAAGCTTTCTTT. Protein: CASNGGAGEAFF.

This clone has a handful of counts. The V and J genes are TRBV5-1 and TRBJ1-4; D might be TRBD1 (5 bases). CDR1 is SGHRS, CDR2 YFSETQ, per germline. V lost 4 bases to trimming and J lost 5 bases, with 12 bases between them. This CDR3 has 14 amino acids. Here the CDR3 reads CASSPSGQNEKLFF. CDR3 nucleotides: TGCGCCAGCAGCCCGTCGGGGCAAAATGAAAAACTGTTTTTT.

This sequence joins TRBV14 and TRBJ2-2; D is undetermined. This CDR3 contains 13 residues. The ends were cut back, 3 bases at V and 1 base at J, with 3 bases in the middle. CDR1 and CDR2 from the germline V gene are SGHDN and FVKESK. The CDR3 coding sequence is TGTGCCAGCAGCCATAAGAACACCGGGGAGCTGTTTTTT. It translates to CASSHKNTGELFF.

The chain uses TRBV5-4 and TRBJ1-1, with 7 bases that match TRBD1. Germline assignment: CDR1 SGHNT and CDR2 YYREEE (reference sequence). V was clipped by 3 bases and J by 1 base; unmatched bases: 3. The length of the CDR3 is 14 residues. CDR3 DNA sequence: TGTGCCAGCAGCTCGGGACAGAAGAACACTGAAGCTTTCTTT. As protein: CASSSGQKNTEAFF.

This clone appeared many times. CDR3 in DNA: TGTGCCAGCAGCTTAGAAGGAGGTTCCGCCCAGCCCCAGCATTTT. Its translation: CASSLEGGSAQPQHF. The rearrangement uses TRBV7-2 and TRBJ1-5, with no clear D. The germline V gene has CDR1 SGHTA and CDR2 FQGNSA. The ends were cut back, 1 base at V and 7 bases at J, with 14 bases in the middle. The CDR3 loop spans 15 amino acids.

This clone was found a few times. The rearrangement links TRBV14 to TRBJ1-2; no clear D gene. This CDR3 comprises 15 residues. CDR1 and CDR2 from the germline V gene are SGHDN and FVKESK. Trimming removed 1 base at V and 0 bases at J, with 9 bases between. CDR3 bases: TGTGCCAGCAGCCAAGCAAGGAGTTCTAACTATGGCTACACCTTC. The encoded protein is CASSQARSSNYGYTF.

The chain combines TRBV30 with TRBJ2-6; D call uncertain. The germline V gene has CDR1 GTSNPN and CDR2 SVGIG (reference sequence). The CDR3 runs 11 residues. The V end was cut by 4 bases, the J end by 4 bases, with 2 bases between. The CDR3 nucleotides are TGTGCCTGGACAGGGGCCAACGTCCTGACTTTC. It translates to CAWTGANVLTF.